The rows below give T cell receptor beta chains drawn from one sample of a study of T cells in Graves' hyperthyroidism and ophthalmopathy. TCRdb redid the calling of the multiplex PCR reads with MiXCR, one entry per CDR3 protein. The data show some 690,000 distinct CDR3 sequences, with around 16% seen just once and around 15% held by the top ten. Sequencing was done on a sample of blood. The receptors originated from a man over 45 with Graves' hyperthyroidism. Each CDR3 is given with its conserved first and last residue. A D gene is named only where the DNA matches it firmly. Only part of the rows carry a size: once, few, many, or a class if the clone is expanded.

>.|TRBV9|.|TRBJ1-1
TGTGCCAGCAGCGTAGCCCCTACCGGAGGGACTGAAGCTTTCTTT
CASSVAPTGGTEAFF
>many|TRBV11-2|TRBD2|TRBJ2-1
TGTGCCAGCAGGTGGGGGACTAGCGGGTACAATGAGCAGTTCTTC
CASRWGTSGYNEQFF
>.|TRBV10-1|.|TRBJ1-5
TGCGCCAGCAGATACAGGGAGTGGGGGCCCCAGCATTTT
CASRYREWGPQHF
>many|TRBV7-2|TRBD1|TRBJ1-2
TGTGCCAGCAGCTCTGACAGGGGGAACTATGGCTACACCTTC
CASSSDRGNYGYTF
>many|TRBV28|.|TRBJ2-3
TGTGCCAGCAATATCGAAGCGTCAGTTACGCAGTATTTT
CASNIEASVTQYF
>.|TRBV6-2/TRBV6-3|TRBD1|TRBJ1-1
TGTGCCAGCAGCTCATTAACCGGACAGGGTTCGCTGAACACTGAAGCTTTCTTT
CASSSLTGQGSLNTEAFF
>.|TRBV29-1|.|TRBJ2-3
TGCAGCGTTGTAGGAGAAGGGGGCACAGATACGCAGTATTTT
CSVVGEGGTDTQYF
>.|TRBV10-3|.|TRBJ1-5
TGTGCCGTTGCTCGGGACATTGGCCAGCCCCAGCATTTT
CAVARDIGQPQHF
>few|TRBV5-1|.|TRBJ1-1
TGCGCCAGCAGCTTCGCCCAGGTCCGGGGCACTGAAGCTTTCTTT
CASSFAQVRGTEAFF
>.|TRBV12-3/TRBV12-4|.|TRBJ1-1
TGTGCCAGCAGTTGGGCGCTTGGGGAAAAGAACACTGAAGCTTTCTTT
CASSWALGEKNTEAFF
>.|TRBV28|.|TRBJ1-3
TGTGCCAGCATAACCCCGGGATGTAACACCATATATTTT
CASITPGCNTIYF
>.|TRBV20-1|.|TRBJ1-1
TGCAGTGCCAAACTACATGGGGGGGCCGGAGCTTTCTTT
CSAKLHGGAGAFF
>many|TRBV5-4|.|TRBJ2-7
TGTGCCAGCAGCTTGGGGCTAGCATTCTCTACGGAGCAGTACTTC
CASSLGLAFSTEQYF
>.|TRBV6-1|TRBD1|TRBJ2-5
TGTGCCAGCAGTGCCCGGGACAGGGGGCAAGAGACCCAGTACTTC
CASSARDRGQETQYF
>.|TRBV7-8|TRBD1|TRBJ2-1
TGTGCCAGCAGAACCCGGGACAGCACCTACAATGAGCAGTTCTTC
CASRTRDSTYNEQFF
>many|TRBV7-2|TRBD2|TRBJ2-1
TGTGCCAGCAGCAGGACTAGCGGGAGTACCTACAATGAGCAGTTCTTC
CASSRTSGSTYNEQFF
>many|TRBV24-1|.|TRBJ2-6
TGTGCCACCAGTGACCCCTGGACAACCTCTGGGGCCAACGTCCTGACTTTC
CATSDPWTTSGANVLTF
>few|TRBV20-1|.|TRBJ1-5
TGCAGTGCTAGAGATCGAGGGGTACTATCCCAGCATTTT
CSARDRGVLSQHF
>once|TRBV4-3|.|TRBJ2-3
TGCGCCAGCAGCCTTGGTCTAGCCCATCTCACAGATACGCAGTATTTT
CASSLGLAHLTDTQYF
>few|TRBV18|.|TRBJ2-1
TGTGCCAGCTCACCATCCTCCACGGCGATTGAGCAGTTCTTC
CASSPSSTAIEQFF
>many|TRBV28|TRBD1|TRBJ2-7
TGTGCCAGCAGTTCTCGGACAGGCACCTACGAGCAGTACTTC
CASSSRTGTYEQYF
>many|TRBV28|.|TRBJ1-1
TGTGCCAGCAGCAAGACAGATGGATACACTGAAGCTTTCTTT
CASSKTDGYTEAFF
>.|TRBV2|.|TRBJ1-2
TGTGCCAGCATCGAAAGCTGGGGACTTTCTAACTATGGCTACACCTTC
CASIESWGLSNYGYTF
>many|TRBV6-1|.|TRBJ1-1
TGTGCCAGCAGTGTCAGGTCGGCTGAAGCTTTCTTT
CASSVRSAEAFF
>few|TRBV7-9|.|TRBJ2-1
TGTGCCAGCGAGTTAGCGGCCTACAATGAGCAGTTCTTC
CASELAAYNEQFF
>many|TRBV28|.|TRBJ2-7
TGTGCCAGCAGTTCCCCAGAAAGCCCCTACGAGCAGTACTTC
CASSSPESPYEQYF
>few|TRBV5-1|.|TRBJ2-7
TGCGCCAGCAGCTCGTGGAGCCCTCCCTACGAGCAGTACTTC
CASSSWSPPYEQYF
>.|TRBV7-3|TRBD1|TRBJ1-1
TGTGCCAGCAGCTTTTCAGGGGGTATGAACACTGAAGCTTTCTTT
CASSFSGGMNTEAFF
>few|TRBV28|.|TRBJ2-7
TGTGCCAGCCTACCTCAGGTCGGCAGGGGAACCCCCTACGAGCAGTACTTC
CASLPQVGRGTPYEQYF
>few|TRBV3-1|TRBD2|TRBJ2-7
TGTGCCAGCAGCTCCCTCGGGACTAGCGGGAGGCGCTACGAGCAGTACTTC
CASSSLGTSGRRYEQYF
>many|TRBV2|.|TRBJ2-7
TGTGCCAGCAGCGCAACTCGCCCTGACAGCATGGAGTTCGAGCAGTACTTC
CASSATRPDSMEFEQYF
>many|TRBV10-2|.|TRBJ1-3
TGCGCCAGCAGTGACAAAAGGACAGTCTCTGGAAACACCATATATTTT
CASSDKRTVSGNTIYF
>many|TRBV2|.|TRBJ2-7
TGTGCCAGCAGGTTCGGGGCACCGCTTGAGCAGTACTTC
CASRFGAPLEQYF
>many|TRBV28|TRBD2|TRBJ2-7
TGTGCCAGCAGTTTCCCACTAGCGGGAGAAAGCTCCTACGAGCAGTACTTC
CASSFPLAGESSYEQYF
>many|TRBV19|TRBD1|TRBJ2-2
TGTGCCAGCGGGACAGGGGGCCACACCGGGGAGCTGTTTTTT
CASGTGGHTGELFF
>.|TRBV20-1|TRBD2|TRBJ2-5
TGCAGTGCCCTCGGGACTAGCGGGAGAAATATCGAGACCCAGTACTTC
CSALGTSGRNIETQYF
>few|TRBV30|TRBD1|TRBJ1-5
TGTGCCTGGAGTGTTGGTGGGACAGGGAGCCAGCCCCAGCATTTT
CAWSVGGTGSQPQHF
>few|TRBV5-4|.|TRBJ2-7
TGTGCCAGCCGATTGGACTTGTCCCCGAGCGGCGGCGAGCAGTACTTC
CASRLDLSPSGGEQYF
>many|TRBV5-1|.|TRBJ2-1
TGCGCCAGCAGCTTGGTGGATCCAGGGAATGAGCAGTTCTTC
CASSLVDPGNEQFF
>many|TRBV28|.|TRBJ1-2
TGTGCCAGCAGTCCACCCTTAGTCGGGGGCGAGGGCTACACCTTC
CASSPPLVGGEGYTF
>many|TRBV5-5|TRBD2|TRBJ2-1
TGTGCCAGCAGCTTGGTCCTAGCGGGAGCTCTCAATGAGCAGTTCTTC
CASSLVLAGALNEQFF
>few|TRBV24-1|.|TRBJ2-2
TGTGCCACCAGTGATCCAGGGGTATTGAGCGGGGAGCTGTTTTTT
CATSDPGVLSGELFF
>.|TRBV9|.|TRBJ2-1
TGTGCCAGCAGCCATCACCTAAACGGGGCGGGAAGCTCCTACAATGAGCAGTTCTTC
CASSHHLNGAGSSYNEQFF
>.|TRBV28|.|TRBJ1-5
TGTGCCAGCAGTTCCGGGGGACACTTGAATCAGCCCCAGCATTTT
CASSSGGHLNQPQHF
>few|TRBV24-1|.|TRBJ2-3
TGTGCCACCAGTGATTTGCAGCAGGACACAGATACGCAGTATTTT
CATSDLQQDTDTQYF